Listed here are 18 T cell receptor beta chains from one sample, sequenced in a study of response to subunit inactivated influenza vaccine. TCRdb ran MiXCR on the RT-PCR reads and lists one entry per CDR3 protein. Of more than 700,000 distinct CDR3 sequences listed, around 20% are singletons. Here the sequenced sample was PBMCs from blood, taken 4 to 6 days after vaccination. The receptors originated from a man aged 45-65 years who received an inactivated influenza vaccine.

This clonotype was observed a few times. The V and J genes are TRBV28 and TRBJ1-4; D is ambiguous. This CDR3 is built from 14 residues. With 4 bases removed from V and 0 bases from J, the gap between germline ends came to 6 bases. Germline V lookup: CDR1 MDHEN, CDR2 SYDVKM. CDR3 in amino acids: CASSSIATNEKLFF. In nucleotides, the CDR3 is TGTGCCAGCAGTTCCATAGCAACTAATGAAAAACTGTTTTTT.

V and J are TRBV28 and TRBJ2-5; D possibly uses TRBD1 or TRBD2 (5 bases each). With 2 bases removed from V and 4 bases from J, the gap between germline ends came to 14 bases. The CDR3 totals 15 residues. Germline CDR1 and CDR2: MDHEN and SYDVKM. The CDR3 reads CASSLGASYGETQYF. CDR3 DNA sequence: TGTGCCAGCAGTTTAGGGGCTAGCTATGGAGAGACCCAGTACTTC.

This clonotype was counted a few times. V gene TRBV5-1 combines with J gene TRBJ2-5; D unclear. In germline, CDR1 is SGHRS, CDR2 YFSETQ. The CDR3 covers 13 residues. V lost 5 bases and J lost 2, with 10 bases in between. In DNA form, the CDR3 reads TGCGCCAGCAGATCAGATTCACAAGAGACCCAGTACTTC. It codes for CASRSDSQETQYF.

The chain uses TRBV28 and TRBJ2-1, with D perhaps matching TRBD1 or TRBD2 (5 bases each). This CDR3 is built from 14 residues. The germline CDR1 and CDR2 sequences are MDHEN and SYDVKM. V was shortened by 0 bases and J by 3 bases, with 6 bases between the two germline ends. Here the CDR3 DNA reads TGTGCCAGCAGTTTATGGGGGGACTACAATGAGCAGTTCTTC. It is translated as CASSLWGDYNEQFF.

This clonotype was picked up a small number of times. This chain uses TRBV28 with TRBJ2-5, with D tentatively TRBD1 (5 bases). This CDR3 region has 14 residues. Trimming left V 6 bases short and J 0 bases short, with 11 bases between. The V gene's germline CDR1 is MDHEN and CDR2 SYDVKM. The CDR3 DNA sequence: TGTGCCAGCAGCGACGACAGTTACCAAGAGACCCAGTACTTC. This encodes CASSDDSYQETQYF.

The V call is TRBV5-1, the J call TRBJ1-5; D is unclear. Germline CDR1 reads SGHRS; CDR2 reads YFSETQ. The CDR3 consists of 15 residues. V was cut by 0 bases and J by 3 bases, with 10 bases left in between. The CDR3 nucleotides read TGCGCCAGCAGCTTGGCCGGGAGGGACAATCAGCCCCAGCATTTT. Its protein product is CASSLAGRDNQPQHF.

CDR3 protein: CAIRLTGVGNQPQHF. The CDR3 DNA reads as TGTGCCATCAGACTCACAGGGGTTGGCAATCAGCCCCAGCATTTT. V is TRBV10-3 and J is TRBJ1-5; 7 nucleotides align to TRBD1. This CDR3 region has 15 residues. Germline assignment: CDR1 ENHRY and CDR2 SYGVKD. Trimming at V came to 6 bases and at J to 2 bases, leaving 7 bases not matched to a gene.

V gene TRBV11-2 combines with J gene TRBJ2-7, with 9 bases lining up with TRBD1. The CDR3 covers 12 residues. Germline V CDR1 and CDR2: SGHAT, FQNNGV. The J segment lost 10 bases and the V segment lost 5 bases, leaving 6 bases of the junction unmatched. CDR3 in DNA: TGTGCCAGCAGCACTGGGACAGGGCACCAGTACTTC. It is translated as CASSTGTGHQYF.

The V gene is TRBV5-1, the J gene TRBJ2-6; D remains unclear. Trimming cost V 1 base and J 0 bases, with 5 bases left between them. CDR1 and CDR2 (germline): SGHRS, YFSETQ. The CDR3 spans 15 residues. The CDR3 DNA is TGCGCCAGCAGCTTGCAGCCCTCTGGGGCCAACGTCCTGACTTTC. Its protein is CASSLQPSGANVLTF. Supplemented by reference TRBV5-1 and TRBJ2-6, the full variable domain reads KAGVTQTPRYLIKTRGQQVTLSCSPISGHRSVSWYQQTPGQGLQFLFEYFSETQRNKGNFPGRFSGRQFSNSRSEMNVSTLELGDSALYLCASSLQPSGANVLTFGAGSRLTVL.

This clonotype was detected a few times. The V and J genes are TRBV5-5 and TRBJ1-1; 10 bases line up with TRBD1. Unmatched junction bases numbered 12, after V lost 3 bases and J lost 4 bases. CDR3 length: 17 amino acids. CDR1 is SGHKS, CDR2 YYEKEE, per germline (reference sequence). The CDR3 nucleotides are TGTGCCAGCAGCTCTGGACAGGGGGGCCAACATGGCACTGAAGCTTTCTTT. Translating it yields CASSSGQGGQHGTEAFF.

Regarding this clonotype: A much bigger clone sits one base away, suggesting this may be a read error. The missing conserved phenylalanine or tryptophan at the end of this CDR3 makes a read error likely. This chain's CDR3 is CASSHSGGLFYNEQFI. Written as DNA, the CDR3 is TGCGCCAGCAGCCACTCGGGAGGGTTATTCTACAATGAGCAGTTCATC. V gene TRBV4-3 combines with J gene TRBJ2-1; 8 bases are a match to TRBD2. Germline CDR1 is LGHNA and CDR2 is YSLEER. Trimming at V came to 3 bases and at J to 3 bases, leaving 7 bases not matched to a gene. The CDR3 runs to 16 residues.

The chain links TRBV4-3 to TRBJ2-4; 11 positions agree with TRBD2. The CDR3 consists of 18 residues. V was clipped by 0 bases and J by 7 bases; unmatched bases: 11. The germline gives CDR1 LGHNA, CDR2 YSLEER. CDR3 residues: CASSQDGTSGGSRNIQYF. In DNA form, the CDR3 reads TGCGCCAGCAGCCAAGATGGGACTAGCGGAGGTTCGAGGAACATTCAGTACTTC.

This clonotype was counted only a few times. The chain carries TRBV6-5 and TRBJ1-5; 9 nucleotides match TRBD1. From germline, CDR1 is MNHEY and CDR2 SVGAGI. V lost 1 base, J lost 1 base, and 2 bases stayed unmatched. The CDR3 extends over 16 amino acids. The CDR3 region has the DNA TGTGCCAGCAGTTACTACAGGGGGCGAAGCAATCAGCCCCAGCATTTT. The encoded protein is CASSYYRGRSNQPQHF.

This chain connects TRBV5-5 to TRBJ1-4, with a tentative D call TRBD1 (6 bases). V was pared by 3 bases and J by 4 bases, with 22 bases between. Germline-derived CDR1 and CDR2 are SGHKS and YYEKEE (reference sequence). The CDR3 is made up of 18 amino acids. CDR3 loop: CASSSLPGGRGRNEKLFF. The CDR3 nucleotides read TGTGCCAGCAGCTCCCTCCCGGGGGGACGGGGGCGTAATGAAAAACTGTTTTTT.

The J gene is TRBJ2-5, the V gene TRBV5-1; D is uncertain. There are 16 residues in the CDR3. Germline CDR1 reads SGHRS; CDR2 reads YFSETQ. V shed 4 bases and J shed 1 base, with 17 bases lying between them. The CDR3 region has the DNA TGCGCCAGCAGCCAGGATCCGTGGGGAAGCCAAGAGACCCAGTACTTC. It translates to CASSQDPWGSQETQYF. The full variable domain, with the rest looked up from reference TRBV5-1 and TRBJ2-5, is KAGVTQTPRYLIKTRGQQVTLSCSPISGHRSVSWYQQTPGQGLQFLFEYFSETQRNKGNFPGRFSGRQFSNSRSEMNVSTLELGDSALYLCASSQDPWGSQETQYFGPGTRLLVL.

This clonotype was seen a few times. The chain employs TRBV29-1 and TRBJ1-2; D may be TRBD1 (5 bases). Germline V gene sequence: CDR1 SQVTM, CDR2 ANQGSEA. V was pared by 3 bases and J by 8 bases, with 19 bases between. The CDR3 is 14 residues long. The CDR3 sequence is CSVEASGSPGGYTF. CDR3 DNA: TGCAGCGTTGAGGCAAGCGGATCCCCAGGGGGCTACACCTTC.

This clonotype was seen a handful of times. The chain joins TRBV6-4 to TRBJ2-1; D tentatively reads TRBD1 or TRBD2 (6 bases each). This CDR3 has 13 amino acids. Looked up from germline, CDR1 is MRHNA and CDR2 is SNTAGT. Trimming took off 1 base at V and 8 bases at J, with 9 bases between the two ends. The CDR3 region has the DNA TGTGCCAGCAGTGACTTGGGGGGCTATGAGCAGTTCTTC. Residues: CASSDLGGYEQFF.

This clonotype was counted between two and nine times. The J gene is TRBJ2-1, the V gene TRBV20-1; D is uncertain. This CDR3 contains 11 residues. Germline lookup yields CDR1 DFQATT and CDR2 SNEGSKA (reference sequence). Deletions cut 6 bases from V and 8 bases from J, with 11 bases between. CDR3 sequence reads: CSASDGHEQFF. CDR3 in DNA: TGCAGTGCGAGTGACGGCCATGAGCAGTTCTTC.